The present entry profiles one T cell receptor (beta chain) with its context. This clonotype was seen at least ten times. No antigen is known for it. No much larger clone exists at a distance of one base, and base qualities are not known. The sample's time point label is to be understood as: sample taken at primary tumor resection. The donors were approximately 70 patients from the lung TRACERx cohort who had early-stage, untreated non-small cell lung cancer. Without any cell sorting, TCR sequencing was performed on whole RNA extracted either from tumor and nontumor lung tissue or from cryopreserved PBMC samples. Patients were selected for TCR sequencing only if sufficient RNA was available from at least two tumor regions. The data belong to a study of spatial heterogeneity in lung cancer (dated 2019 in TCRdb). A note on the overall study: Beta-chain transcripts were consistently detected in greater numbers than alpha-chain transcripts, which likely reflects a higher abundance of beta-chain transcripts. In the raw uncorrected reads, each unique combination of TCR and UMI appeared more than ten times on average. TCR alpha and beta repertoires were quantitatively compared across multiple tumor regions, matched nontumor lung and blood in non-small cell lung cancer. TCR repertoire features were related to nonsynonymous mutation counts determined by whole-exome sequencing of tumor tissue. At surgery, some 220 tumor regions, almost 65 matched nontumor lung samples and fewer than 60 PBMC samples were TCR-sequenced for both alpha and beta chains. Results and caveats for the whole study, not just this receptor: Ubiquitous expanded tumor TCRs showed up in blood more often at tumor resection than at routine follow-up. Confirming at a functional level the hypothesis that regional TCRs recognize regional mutations was considered to require additional single-cell paired TCR alpha and beta sequencing.

Per the germline V gene, SQVTM is the CDR1 and ANQGSEA is the CDR2. After removal of 8 bases from V and 8 bases from J, the junction retains 9 bases not matched to a gene. Reading from cysteine to phenylalanine, the CDR3 counts 12 amino acids. The read is trimmed to its CDR3 DNA, 36 bases read in frame from base 1. Receptor amplification or capture employed 5' RACE. This sample was sequenced with a NextSeq 500. To allow correction of PCR and sequencing errors, the TCR library protocol tagged every TCR cDNA molecule with a unique molecular identifier. The published analysis was carried out like this. TCR identification, UMI-based error correction and CDR3 extraction were all carried out with Decombinator tools. Expanded TCRs were defined as those above a frequency of 2 per 1,000, corresponding to the top 1% of the tumor frequency distribution. Renyi diversity was calculated using the R vegan package after each repertoire was subsampled 100 times to 5,000 TCRs. CDR3 similarity networks were built from amino acid triplet string-kernel similarity, connecting CDR3s with pairwise similarity above 0.82. Using fastp at Q25 and MiXCR, TCRdb reprocessed the public reads and kept productive beta chains. Rows with a matching CDR3 protein are joined into one entry that keeps the most common DNA and genes. TCRdb's processing, not the study's, gives the V and J calls here. A total of 60,000 to 90,000 distinct CDR3 sequences appear in this sample, roughly 8% of them only once. About 6.8% of the sample is in the top ten clones.

Sequencing was performed on PBMCs, taken at surgery. The source of this sequence is a male donor with early-stage non-small cell lung cancer. The chain couples TRBV29-1 to TRBJ1-2; 9 nucleotides in the junction match TRBD1. The DNA sequence reads TGCAGCTTATGGACAGGGGAAGGAGGCTACACCTTC. This yields the protein CSLWTGEGGYTF.